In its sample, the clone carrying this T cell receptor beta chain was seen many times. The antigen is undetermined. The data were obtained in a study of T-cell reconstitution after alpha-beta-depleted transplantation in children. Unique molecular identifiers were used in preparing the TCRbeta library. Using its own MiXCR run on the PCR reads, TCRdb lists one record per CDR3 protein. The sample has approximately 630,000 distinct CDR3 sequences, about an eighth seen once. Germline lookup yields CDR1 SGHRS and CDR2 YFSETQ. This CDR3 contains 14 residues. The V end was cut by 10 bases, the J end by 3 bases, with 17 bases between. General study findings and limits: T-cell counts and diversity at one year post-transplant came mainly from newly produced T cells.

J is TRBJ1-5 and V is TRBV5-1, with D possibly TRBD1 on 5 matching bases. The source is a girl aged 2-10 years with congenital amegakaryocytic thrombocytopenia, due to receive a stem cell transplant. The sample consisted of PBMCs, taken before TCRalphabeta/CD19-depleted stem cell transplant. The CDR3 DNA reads TGCGCCTTCCCCCAGCAGGGACCCAATCAGCCCCAGCATTTT. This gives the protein CAFPQQGPNQPQHF.